This T cell receptor (beta chain) was captured in a study of CD8+ T cells in alopecia areata. For the study at large: Patients received oral tofacitinib, 5 to 10 mg twice daily, for moderate-to-severe alopecia areata.

Extraction of RNA preceded its reverse transcription into cDNA, which served as the sequencing template. Profiling relied on immunoSEQ multiplex PCR, and the TCRdb table lists in-frame clones only, not all of them. The sample shows around 300,000 clones, about 62% of them seen only once. From germline, CDR1 is LGHNA and CDR2 YSLEER. The CDR3 is 14 amino acids. Trimming shortened V by 2 bases and J by 8 bases, and 15 bases separated the two germline ends. Treatment denoted: oral pan-JAK inhibitor, 5-10 mg twice daily. The chain combines TRBV4-3 with TRBJ1-2; D is ambiguous. The specimen comprised CD4+ T cells sorted from blood, sampled at week 52, from a patient treated with tofacitinib. The TCR was taken from a human donor with alopecia areata. The DNA of the CDR3 is TGCGCCAGCAGCCAACTCCTATCCGGGGAAGGCTACACCTTC. It codes for CASSQLLSGEGYTF.